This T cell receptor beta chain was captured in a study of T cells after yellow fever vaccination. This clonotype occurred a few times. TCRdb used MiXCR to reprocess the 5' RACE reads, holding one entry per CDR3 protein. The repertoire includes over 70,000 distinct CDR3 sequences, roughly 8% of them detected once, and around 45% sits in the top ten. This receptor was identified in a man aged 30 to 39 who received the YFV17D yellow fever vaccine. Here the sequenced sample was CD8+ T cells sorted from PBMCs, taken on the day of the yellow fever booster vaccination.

CDR3 bases: TGTGCCAGCAGTTACTCGAGTCGCGACACGTCCTACGAGCAGTACTTC. Residues: CASSYSSRDTSYEQYF. V gene TRBV6-5 combines with J gene TRBJ2-7; no firm D call. Germline lookup yields CDR1 MNHEY and CDR2 SVGAGI. Trimming took off 0 bases at V and 1 base at J, with 13 bases between the two ends. This CDR3 contains 16 residues.